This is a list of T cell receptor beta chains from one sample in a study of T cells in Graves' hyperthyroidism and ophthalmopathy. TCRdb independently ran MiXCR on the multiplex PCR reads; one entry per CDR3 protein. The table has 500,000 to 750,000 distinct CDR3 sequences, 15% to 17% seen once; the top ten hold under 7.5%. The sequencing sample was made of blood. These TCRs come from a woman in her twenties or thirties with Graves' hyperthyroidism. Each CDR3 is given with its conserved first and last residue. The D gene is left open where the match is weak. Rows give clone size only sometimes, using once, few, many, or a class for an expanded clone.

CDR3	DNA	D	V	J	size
CSARQRDRGPYEQYF	TGCAGTGCTAGACAGCGGGACAGGGGCCCCTACGAGCAGTACTTC	TRBD1	TRBV20-1	TRBJ2-7	many
CSALVGGELFF	TGCAGTGCTCTGGTAGGCGGGGAGCTGTTTTTT	-	TRBV20-1	TRBJ2-2	-
CAWQGGNTEAFF	TGTGCCTGGCAGGGGGGGAACACTGAAGCTTTCTTT	TRBD1	TRBV30	TRBJ1-1	-
CSAIRDSNQPQHF	TGCAGTGCTATTAGGGATAGCAATCAGCCCCAGCATTTT	-	TRBV20-1	TRBJ1-5	many
CASSVNYEQYF	TGTGCCAGCAGCGTGAACTACGAGCAGTACTTC	-	TRBV28	TRBJ2-7	many
CASSYPQGRTEAFF	TGTGCCAGCAGTTACCCACAGGGGAGAACTGAAGCTTTCTTT	TRBD1	TRBV6-2/TRBV6-3	TRBJ1-1	many
CSATGTGGETQYF	TGCAGTGCAACCGGGACAGGGGGGGAGACCCAGTACTTC	TRBD1	TRBV20-1	TRBJ2-5	many
CASSPRDRGNIQYF	TGTGCCAGCAGCCCCCGGGACAGGGGGAACATTCAGTACTTC	TRBD1	TRBV7-9	TRBJ2-4	many
CASSHLTSGNEQFF	TGTGCCAGCAGCCATCTGACTAGCGGCAATGAGCAGTTCTTC	TRBD2	TRBV3-1	TRBJ2-1	many
CASSLETRLVDTQYF	TGTGCCAGCAGCTTGGAGACAAGGCTCGTAGATACGCAGTATTTT	-	TRBV5-5	TRBJ2-3	few
CASSLSLGSNTEAFF	TGTGCCAGCAGTTTAAGCCTGGGATCGAACACTGAAGCTTTCTTT	-	TRBV28	TRBJ1-1	many
CASSLTRAGSQFF	TGTGCCAGCAGCCTGACCCGAGCGGGGTCGCAGTTCTTC	TRBD2	TRBV6-2/TRBV6-3	TRBJ2-1	-
CATSRAQTGNYGYTF	TGTGCCACCAGCAGAGCACAGACAGGGAACTATGGCTACACCTTC	TRBD1	TRBV15	TRBJ1-2	-
CASSELSEETQYF	TGTGCCAGCAGTGAATTGTCCGAAGAGACCCAGTACTTC	-	TRBV2	TRBJ2-5	many
CASSLFSRDTGELFF	TGTGCCAGCAGTTTATTTAGTCGTGACACCGGGGAGCTGTTTTTT	-	TRBV27	TRBJ2-2	many
CASSYGSRGHAGEKLFF	TGTGCCAGCAGTTACGGGAGCAGGGGTCACGCCGGTGAAAAACTGTTTTTT	-	TRBV6-5	TRBJ1-4	-
CSAWTGTEQGYTF	TGCAGTGCATGGACAGGGACGGAACAGGGCTACACCTTC	TRBD1	TRBV20-1	TRBJ1-2	many
CASSQQTRSTEAFF	TGTGCCAGCAGCCAGCAGACCAGGTCCACTGAAGCTTTCTTT	-	TRBV4-2	TRBJ1-1	-
CASPDRLLTDTQYF	TGTGCCAGCCCTGACCGTTTGTTGACAGATACGCAGTATTTT	-	TRBV2	TRBJ2-3	many
CASSSPGTVQETQYF	TGTGCCAGCAGCTCCCCCGGGACGGTACAAGAGACCCAGTACTTC	-	TRBV7-9	TRBJ2-5	many
CASSLVALGYEQYF	TGCGCCAGCAGCTTGGTTGCACTGGGCTACGAGCAGTACTTC	-	TRBV5-1	TRBJ2-7	-
CASSVEGDSPQHF	TGTGCCAGCAGCGTAGAGGGAGACTCGCCCCAGCATTTT	-	TRBV9	TRBJ1-5	-
CASSPQGAKALHF	TGTGCCAGCAGTCCCCAGGGGGCTAAAGCCCTCCACTTT	TRBD1	TRBV9	TRBJ1-6	few
CASSSARGTYNEQFF	TGTGCCAGCAGCTCCGCTAGGGGTACATACAATGAGCAGTTCTTC	-	TRBV11-3	TRBJ2-1	few
CASSSQGARSTDTQYF	TGTGCCAGCAGCTCTCAGGGGGCGCGAAGCACAGATACGCAGTATTTT	TRBD1	TRBV11-2	TRBJ2-3	-
CASSFGVNTEALF	TGTGCCAGCAGCTTTGGGGTTAACACTGAAGCTCTCTTT	-	TRBV7-6	TRBJ1-1	-
CASSLRPGAYEQYF	TGCGCCAGCAGCTTGCGGCCGGGGGCATACGAGCAGTACTTC	-	TRBV5-1	TRBJ2-7	many
CASRSSGRTWITDTQYF	TGTGCCAGCAGGTCTAGCGGGAGGACCTGGATCACAGATACGCAGTATTTT	TRBD2	TRBV11-2	TRBJ2-3	many
CASSARTGRGSIYF	TGTGCCAGCAGTGCCAGGACAGGGAGAGGATCCATATATTTT	TRBD1	TRBV12-3/TRBV12-4	TRBJ1-3	-
CASSPSLYELYF	TGTGCCAGCAGCCCCTCCCTCTACGAGCTGTACTTC	-	TRBV3-1	TRBJ2-7	-
CASSELLDEHNSPLHF	TGTGCCAGCAGTGAATTACTGGACGAGCATAATTCACCCCTCCACTTT	-	TRBV25-1	TRBJ1-6	-
CASSPAAWVDEPYEQYF	TGCGCCAGCAGCCCGGCGGCCTGGGTTGACGAACCCTACGAGCAGTACTTC	-	TRBV5-1	TRBJ2-7	-
CASSQLFVGLTNTGGLFF	TGCGCCAGCAGCCAACTCTTCGTGGGCCTAACAAACACCGGGGGGCTGTTTTTT	-	TRBV4-1	TRBJ2-2	-
CASSFRRTTGELFF	TGTGCCAGCAGTTTTAGGAGAACGACCGGGGAGCTGTTTTTT	-	TRBV12-3/TRBV12-4	TRBJ2-2	many
CASSPGQGRPKNTEAFF	TGTGCCAGTAGTCCCGGACAGGGACGGCCCAAGAACACTGAAGCTTTCTTT	TRBD1	TRBV19	TRBJ1-1	few
CASSPQTVHYGYTF	TGTGCCAGCAGCCCTCAGACAGTCCACTATGGCTACACCTTC	-	TRBV3-1	TRBJ1-2	-
CAWTRQTVNTEAFF	TGTGCCTGGACGCGTCAGACGGTAAACACTGAAGCTTTCTTT	-	TRBV30	TRBJ1-1	many
CATSRDPWGNEQFF	TGTGCCACCAGCAGAGATCCGTGGGGCAATGAGCAGTTCTTC	-	TRBV15	TRBJ2-1	once
CASSPSPNQNTDTQYF	TGCGCCAGCAGCCCCTCCCCCAACCAAAACACAGATACGCAGTATTTT	-	TRBV4-3	TRBJ2-3	-
CSAPGQTSNQPQHF	TGCAGTGCCCCAGGACAGACTAGCAATCAGCCCCAGCATTTT	-	TRBV20-1	TRBJ1-5	-
CASSPLAGGDGEQFF	TGTGCCAGCTCCCCGCTAGCGGGAGGGGACGGTGAGCAGTTCTTC	TRBD2	TRBV18	TRBJ2-1	many
CASSSPQGLGTDTQYF	TGTGCCAGTAGTAGCCCTCAGGGACTTGGCACAGATACGCAGTATTTT	-	TRBV19	TRBJ2-3	few
CASRSPSGRPYEQYF	TGTGCCAGCAGAAGCCCGAGCGGGAGGCCATACGAGCAGTACTTC	TRBD2	TRBV11-2	TRBJ2-7	many
CSAKRSGIGNTEAFF	TGCAGTGCCAAGAGATCAGGGATAGGGAACACTGAAGCTTTCTTT	-	TRBV20-1	TRBJ1-1	many
CSAPEDPQFAGYGYTF	TGCAGTGCCCCAGAGGACCCTCAGTTCGCCGGCTATGGCTACACCTTC	-	TRBV20-1	TRBJ1-2	-
CAWSFRTSGSFNEQFF	TGTGCCTGGAGTTTTCGGACTAGCGGGAGTTTCAATGAGCAGTTCTTC	TRBD2	TRBV30	TRBJ2-1	-
CSVPTSGTYEQYF	TGCAGTGTCCCGACTAGCGGGACCTACGAGCAGTACTTC	TRBD2	TRBV20-1	TRBJ2-7	-
CASSYGGLQGVNTEAFF	TGTGCCAGCAGTTACGGGGGCCTACAGGGGGTGAACACTGAAGCTTTCTTT	TRBD1	TRBV6-6	TRBJ1-1	few
CSVTSGPAYEQYF	TGCAGCGTTACTAGCGGGCCAGCTTACGAGCAGTACTTC	TRBD2	TRBV29-1	TRBJ2-7	many
CASTPAALGGADTQYF	TGTGCCAGCACCCCAGCCGCGCTAGGGGGAGCAGATACGCAGTATTTT	-	TRBV27	TRBJ2-3	many
CASSPRVGQPQHF	TGCGCCAGCAGCCCCAGGGTGGGTCAGCCCCAGCATTTT	-	TRBV4-1	TRBJ1-5	-
CSVVPQETQYF	TGCAGCGTTGTACCCCAAGAGACCCAGTACTTC	-	TRBV29-1	TRBJ2-5	many
CASSEALTGQLCEQYF	TGTGCCAGCAGTGAAGCGCTTACGGGACAGCTCTGCGAGCAGTACTTC	TRBD1	TRBV2	TRBJ2-7	many
CASSYIRGWQPQHF	TGTGCCAGCAGTTACATCCGGGGCTGGCAGCCCCAGCATTTT	-	TRBV6-2/TRBV6-3	TRBJ1-5	few
CSARDPSGMRSWTQYF	TGCAGTGCTAGAGATCCGAGCGGGATGAGGTCATGGACCCAGTACTTC	TRBD2	TRBV20-1	TRBJ2-5	many